This TCR beta chain originates from a study of T cell responses to AZD1222 COVID-19 vaccine. The CDR3 is 13 residues long. Trimming shortened V by 4 bases and J by 6 bases, and 13 bases separated the two germline ends. The V gene's germline CDR1 is SGHKS and CDR2 YYEKEE (reference sequence). Study results and caveats: Reportedly, nearly half of unique spike TCRs recognized epitopes outside B.1.351/B.1.1.7 mutations. Researchers took repertoire samples only after the peak T cell response had come. Donor demographics were predominantly white British with a female majority; clonal diversity may be underestimated.

TCRdb's table, derived via immunoSEQ multiplex PCR, lists solely in-frame clones and lacks some. The sample lists roughly 93,000 clones, 70% to 90% seen once, with just under 6.5% in the top ten. This clone was seen once. Its antigen is undetermined. The TCR originated in an adult in good health. This chain links TRBV5-5 with TRBJ1-1; D may be TRBD1 (6 bases). The sample was peripheral blood, taken on day 0 of AZD1222 vaccination. CDR3: CASSINRASEAFF. The CDR3 bases are TGTGCCAGCAGCATTAACAGGGCGTCTGAAGCTTTCTTT.